This is a list of T cell receptor beta chains from one sample in a study of blood T cells in healthy people across ages. One entry per CDR3 protein, called by TCRdb with MiXCR from the 5' RACE reads. The sample shows some 760,000 distinct CDR3 sequences, approximately 25% of them seen only once. The sample was also reused in another study, on T cells of mothers and their children.

The sequencing input was blood. The receptors here all came from a boy between 10 and 17 years old in good health. Both conserved end residues are trimmed from each CDR3.

v_call: TRBV4-1
j_call: TRBJ1-4
cdr3_length: 14
cdr3_aa: ASSQVGRDRGEKLF

v_call: TRBV12-3/TRBV12-4
j_call: TRBJ2-7
cdr3_length: 13
cdr3_aa: ASSFEGTGTYEQY

v_call: TRBV28
j_call: TRBJ2-2
cdr3_length: 14
cdr3_aa: ASRVWRETNTGELF

v_call: TRBV28
j_call: TRBJ2-2
cdr3_length: 13
cdr3_aa: ASSLKGANTGELF

v_call: TRBV12-3/TRBV12-4
j_call: TRBJ2-1
cdr3_length: 10
cdr3_aa: ASSLSVNEQF

v_call: TRBV12-3/TRBV12-4
j_call: TRBJ1-3
cdr3_length: 13
cdr3_aa: ASSPAGYSGNTIY

v_call: TRBV9
j_call: TRBJ2-5
cdr3_length: 17
cdr3_aa: ASSPRGGGLAGDQETQY

v_call: TRBV3-1
j_call: TRBJ2-1
cdr3_length: 17
cdr3_aa: ASSHTGQGLAGPYNEQF

v_call: TRBV7-2
j_call: TRBJ1-1
cdr3_length: 13
cdr3_aa: ASSPRTGKDTEAF

v_call: TRBV20-1
j_call: TRBJ2-5
cdr3_length: 9
cdr3_aa: SADGTETQY

v_call: TRBV6-5
j_call: TRBJ2-1
cdr3_length: 14
cdr3_aa: ASSRHTSGEGNEQF

v_call: TRBV11-2
j_call: TRBJ2-1
cdr3_length: 12
cdr3_aa: ASSFTPGHNEQF

v_call: TRBV7-3
j_call: TRBJ2-4
cdr3_length: 12
cdr3_aa: ASSRSGHENVQY

v_call: TRBV5-6
j_call: TRBJ2-2
cdr3_length: 15
cdr3_aa: ASSLLRGPIEAGELF